Sequencing of this TCR beta chain was carried out in a study of T cells after yellow fever vaccination. Generation of TCR cDNA used 5'RACE template switching (which added a universal primer site and UMIs). One entry per CDR3 protein, called by TCRdb with MiXCR from the 5' RACE reads. In the table there are just over 300,000 distinct CDR3 sequences, about 3.5% of which are singletons. The CDR3 consists of 14 residues. Germline loops: CDR1 SGHTA, CDR2 FQGNSA. The V end lost 2 bases, the J end lost 5 bases, and 13 bases lay between the germline ends. The gene calls are TRBV7-2 and TRBJ2-7, with D unclear. The TCR was taken from a man in his late teens or twenties who received the YFV17D yellow fever vaccine. Sequenced material: PBMCs, taken on the day of the yellow fever booster vaccination. CDR3 DNA sequence: TGTGCCAGCAGCTTACAGGTTGGTCCGGACGAGCAGTACTTC. Amino acid sequence: CASSLQVGPDEQYF.